The 10 T cell receptor beta chains listed next were all sequenced from one sample in a study of post-analysis software for immune sequencing data (dated by TCRdb to about 2015). The library was built by means of PCR. TCRdb lists the instrument as Illumina HiSeq 2500. Unique molecular identifiers were incorporated into TCR beta cDNA libraries to reduce PCR and sequencing biases. TCRdb reworked the public reads: Q25 trimming with fastp, MiXCR clone assembly, productive beta chains retained. Rows with one shared CDR3 protein collapse into an entry with the most common genes and DNA. The sample table holds hundreds of thousands of distinct CDR3 sequences, of which 55% to 60% were seen once. About 11% of the sample is held by the ten biggest clonotypes. Their specific antigens are unknown. Results the study describes overall, beyond this receptor: Patients showed significantly higher frequencies than controls for five TRBV segments, among them TRBV5-6, TRBV5-1 and TRBV20-1.

Sequencing input: blood. The receptor source for this set is a girl aged 2-9 years with multiple sclerosis.

The chain carries TRBV20-1 and TRBJ2-7; D ambiguous. In germline, CDR1 is DFQATT, CDR2 SNEGSKA (reference sequence). The length of the CDR3 is 13 residues. V lost 6 bases, J lost 2 bases, and 14 bases lay in between. DNA of the CDR3: TGCAGTGCCCCGGACCCAAGGGCCTACGAGCAGTACTTC. Amino acids: CSAPDPRAYEQYF.

This clonotype occurred a few times. The chain recombines TRBV9 with TRBJ2-1; D is unresolved. V was pared by 3 bases and J by 5 bases, with 6 bases between. Germline loops: CDR1 SGDLS, CDR2 YYNGEE. The CDR3 consists of 12 residues. The CDR3 protein is CASSGNNNEQFF. The DNA of the CDR3 is TGTGCCAGCAGCGGAAATAACAATGAGCAGTTCTTC.

The V call is TRBV15, the J call TRBJ2-1, with 7 nucleotides matching TRBD1. Per the germline V gene, CDR1 is LNHNV and CDR2 is YYDKDF (reference sequence). The junction had 4 bases not matched to a gene; V was cut back by 1 base and J by 7 bases. The CDR3 has 14 amino acids. CDR3 DNA: TGTGCCACCAGCAGAGCCGGGACAGAAAATGAGCAGTTCTTC. Translating gives CATSRAGTENEQFF.

The V gene is TRBV29-1, the J gene TRBJ2-2; 7 positions match TRBD2. The germline CDR1 and CDR2 sequences are SQVTM and ANQGSEA. Trimming at V came to 5 bases and at J to 5 bases, leaving 11 bases not matched to a gene. This CDR3 has 15 amino acids. The CDR3 protein is CSVRRASGDTGELFF. CDR3 DNA sequence: TGCAGCGTTCGGAGGGCAAGCGGGGATACCGGGGAGCTGTTTTTT.

The rearrangement links TRBV10-3 to TRBJ2-3; 12 nucleotides match TRBD2. Per germline, CDR1 ENHRY and CDR2 SYGVKD. V gave up 9 bases and J gave up 3 bases; unmatched junction bases: 7. There are 15 residues in the CDR3. DNA for the CDR3: TGTGCCATTTCCCGACTAGCGGGAGAGACAGATACGCAGTATTTT. Translating gives CAISRLAGETDTQYF.

The CDR3 here is CSAINSGGDQETQYF. CDR3 DNA sequence: TGCAGTGCAATAAATAGCGGGGGGGACCAAGAGACCCAGTACTTC. The rearrangement links TRBV20-1 to TRBJ2-5, with 11 bases identical to TRBD2. Trimming cost V 6 bases and J 0 bases; bases outside gene matches: 6. Per the germline V gene, CDR1 is DFQATT and CDR2 is SNEGSKA (reference sequence). This CDR3 has 15 amino acids.

This clonotype was seen a few times. V gene TRBV15 combines with J gene TRBJ1-2; D not certain. Trimming took 0 bases from V and 6 from J, leaving 8 bases between them. Germline V CDR1 and CDR2: LNHNV, YYDKDF (reference sequence). The CDR3 has 13 residues. CDR3 DNA: TGTGCCACCAGCAGAGATGTATCTCATGGCTACACCTTC. It yields the protein CATSRDVSHGYTF. The whole variable domain, filled in from reference TRBV15 and TRBJ1-2, reads DAMVIQNPRYQVTQFGKPVTLSCSQTLNHNVMYWYQQKSSQAPKLLFHYYDKDFNNEADTPDNFQSRRPNTSFCFLDIRSPGLGDTAMYLCATSRDVSHGYTFGSGTRLTVV.

V usage is TRBV29-1 and J usage is TRBJ2-1; 7 bases are shared with TRBD2. The CDR3 covers 14 residues. Germline assignment: CDR1 SQVTM and CDR2 ANQGSEA. V lost 6 bases and J lost 5; bases outside the gene matches: 10. The CDR3 DNA reads as TGCAGCGTCGGTCTGGGCGGGGGAAACAATGAGCAGTTCTTC. Residues: CSVGLGGGNNEQFF.

The CDR3 region is CASRDRWGLCDTQYF. In DNA, the CDR3 is TGCGCCAGCAGGGATCGTTGGGGGCTTTGTGATACGCAGTATTTT. The chain is built from TRBV5-1 and TRBJ2-3; D perhaps matches TRBD1 (6 bases). Germline loops: CDR1 SGHRS, CDR2 YFSETQ. This CDR3 has 15 amino acids. The germline V and J ends were trimmed by 5 bases and 6 bases, with 19 bases remaining between them.

The gene calls are TRBV29-1 and TRBJ2-3; the match to TRBD1 covers 8 bases. The CDR3 runs to 14 residues. Losses at the gene ends were 4 bases for V and 7 bases for J; bases not matched to a gene: 10. CDR1 SQVTM and CDR2 ANQGSEA come from the germline V gene. The CDR3 sequence: CSVGPDRGRNTQYF. The CDR3 DNA sequence: TGCAGCGTTGGACCCGACAGGGGTCGAAATACGCAGTATTTT.